These 29 T cell receptor beta chains share one sample of origin, sequenced in a study of blood T cell repertoires in COVID-19. Here immunoSEQ multiplex PCR was the method, and the copy in TCRdb shows in-frame clones only, minus some. The repertoire consists of fewer than 300,000 clones, with about 89% occurring once and the leading ten covering around 2%. Sequenced: peripheral blood. These receptor sequences come from a woman in her twenties or thirties with COVID-19, enrolled during active disease.

The chain uses TRBV11-2 and TRBJ1-2, with 8 positions matching TRBD1. CDR3 length: 14 residues. Germline V gene lookup returns CDR1 SGHAT and CDR2 FQNNGV. V lost 3 bases and J lost 4; bases outside the gene matches: 4. CDR3 region: CASSFTGGSYGYTF. CDR3 nucleotide sequence: TGTGCCAGCAGCTTTACAGGGGGTAGCTATGGCTACACCTTC.

This clone was observed a single time. V usage is TRBV6-6 and J usage is TRBJ2-2; D may be TRBD1 (6 bases). V shed 11 bases and J shed 0 bases, with 16 bases lying between them. CDR1 is MNHNY and CDR2 is SVGAGI in the germline V gene (reference sequence). The CDR3 is 15 amino acids. The CDR3 nucleotides read TGTGCCTCATCGGTTGGGGGCGCGAACACCGGGGAGCTGTTTTTT. This gives the protein CASSVGGANTGELFF.

The chain recombines TRBV29-1 with TRBJ1-2, with 7 bases identical to TRBD1. Germline values: CDR1 SQVTM, CDR2 ANQGSEA. The V gene end was trimmed by 8 bases and the J gene end by 6 bases; junction bases not matched to a gene: 6. This CDR3 region has 11 residues. The CDR3, as DNA: TGCAGCTTCAGGGGGAAGGATGGCTACACCTTC. It codes for CSFRGKDGYTF.

The rearrangement links TRBV5-4 to TRBJ1-1, with TRBD1 matching over 8 bases. CDR3 length: 17 amino acids. The germline CDR1 and CDR2 sequences are SGHNT and YYREEE (reference sequence). V trimming: 2 bases; J trimming: 4 bases; junction bases outside the gene matches: 13. The CDR3 protein is CASSLGQGAPVVTEAFF. CDR3 coding DNA: TGTGCCAGCAGCTTAGGGCAGGGGGCCCCCGTAGTCACTGAAGCTTTCTTT.

Regarding this clone: Other DNA sequences in this specimen translate into the identical CDR3. The V call is TRBV19, the J call TRBJ1-1; D possibly corresponds to TRBD1 (6 bases). V shed 1 base and J shed 5 bases, with 11 bases lying between them. From germline, CDR1 is LNHDA and CDR2 SQIVND (reference sequence). This CDR3 has 14 residues. Here the CDR3 reads CASSIGGGGTEAFF. The CDR3 DNA reads TGTGCCAGTAGTATAGGGGGGGGCGGAACTGAAGCTTTCTTT.

J is TRBJ2-6 and V is TRBV6-2 or TRBV6-3; 7 bases are shared with TRBD1. This CDR3 is built from 16 residues. The germline V gene has CDR1 MNHEY and CDR2 SVGEGT. V lost 2 bases to trimming and J lost 0 bases; unmatched junction nucleotides: 1. Here the CDR3 DNA reads TGTGCCAGCAGTTACGACAGGGACTCTGGGGCCAACGTCCTGACTTTC. It yields the protein CASSYDRDSGANVLTF.

The V gene is TRBV19, the J gene TRBJ1-2, with TRBD1 identical over 7 bases. The CDR3 length is 14 residues. Germline V gene lookup returns CDR1 LNHDA and CDR2 SQIVND (reference sequence). V was pared by 8 bases and J by 2 bases, with 8 bases of the junction left unmatched. The CDR3 coding sequence is TGTGCCAGTGGCCAGGGACAGATGAACTATGGCTACACCTTC. This sequence encodes CASGQGQMNYGYTF.

The chain recombines TRBV29-1 with TRBJ2-1; tentative D call: TRBD1 (6 bases). Looked up from germline, CDR1 is SQVTM and CDR2 is ANQGSEA. This CDR3 is built from 13 residues. Trimming cost V 7 bases and J 10 bases, with 20 bases left between them. As DNA, the CDR3 is TGCAGCGCGCGACAGGCAGCCGGGGCAGAGCAGTTCTTC. Amino acids: CSARQAAGAEQFF.

J is TRBJ1-4 and V is TRBV28, with 7 bases matching TRBD1. Trimming at V came to 1 base and at J to 5 bases, leaving 7 bases not matched to a gene. CDR3 length: 16 residues. The germline gives CDR1 MDHEN, CDR2 SYDVKM. CDR3 bases: TGTGCCAGCAGTTTATTCAGGACAGGCCTCAATGAAAAACTGTTTTTT. Translated: CASSLFRTGLNEKLFF.

In this sample, this clone turned up once. In DNA form, the CDR3 reads TGTGCCAGCAGCCTCGGGACTCTCGTCGAGGCTTTCTTT. Encoded protein: CASSLGTLVEAFF. The J gene is TRBJ1-1, the V gene TRBV14; TRBD1 is a possible D gene (5 bases). The CDR3 has 13 residues. Trimming shortened V by 4 bases and J by 11 bases, and 17 bases separated the two germline ends. In germline, CDR1 is SGHDN, CDR2 FVKESK.

The J gene is TRBJ2-2, the V gene TRBV27; the match to TRBD1 covers 9 bases. Per the germline V gene, CDR1 is MNHEY and CDR2 is SMNVEV (reference sequence). The CDR3 sequence is 15 residues long. V was clipped by 5 bases and J by 7 bases; unmatched bases: 8. The CDR3 protein is CASSAGTGWVGELFF. DNA for the CDR3: TGTGCCAGCAGTGCCGGGACAGGGTGGGTCGGGGAGCTGTTTTTT.

This sequence joins TRBV28 and TRBJ1-5; tentative D call: TRBD1 (6 bases). The CDR3 is 14 residues long. Germline CDR1 is MDHEN and CDR2 is SYDVKM. Trimming removed 7 bases from V and 5 bases from J, with 15 bases in between. The CDR3 DNA follows: TGTGCCAGCACCTTACAGGGCATCTATCAGCCCCAGCATTTT. Translated: CASTLQGIYQPQHF.

This clone was recorded at least ten times. J is TRBJ2-3 and V is TRBV6-4, with 7 bases lining up with TRBD2. This CDR3 has 14 residues. V lost 0 bases, J lost 4 bases, and 1 base stayed unmatched. Germline V CDR1 and CDR2: MRHNA, SNTAGT. The CDR3 nucleotides read TGTGCCAGCAGTGACTCGGGAGGGCCAGATACGCAGTATTTT. Residues: CASSDSGGPDTQYF.

The V and J genes are TRBV7-2 and TRBJ1-1; D is unclear. Trimming left V 5 bases short and J 3 bases short, with 10 bases between. The CDR3 contains 13 residues. Germline loops: CDR1 SGHTA, CDR2 FQGNSA. Here the CDR3 DNA reads TGTGCCAGCAGCATAAGGAGGGACACTGAAGCTTTCTTT. Translated, it gives CASSIRRDTEAFF.

The chain employs TRBV15 and TRBJ2-1, with TRBD2 identical over 13 bases. Per the germline V gene, CDR1 is LNHNV and CDR2 is YYDKDF (reference sequence). There are 18 residues in the CDR3. The trim removed 1 base at V and 11 bases at J, leaving 14 bases unmatched. Here the CDR3 DNA reads TGTGCCACCAGCAGAGTCGGACTAGCGGGAGAGGGGGTGTTTCAGCAGTTCTTC. Amino acids: CATSRVGLAGEGVFQQFF.

The chain recombines TRBV6-5 with TRBJ1-6; D is uncertain. CDR3 length: 14 amino acids. V gave up 2 bases and J gave up 5 bases, with 7 bases separating them. CDR1 is MNHEY and CDR2 is SVGAGI in the germline V gene. This CDR3 reads CASSYGQNNSPLHF. As DNA, the CDR3 is TGTGCCAGCAGTTACGGGCAGAATAATTCACCCCTCCACTTT.

V gene TRBV21-1 combines with J gene TRBJ1-5; TRBD1 was called by the table and not checked on the DNA. TRBV21-1 is a pseudogene segment. This CDR3 is built from 14 residues. CDR3 protein: CASSTADRSEPQHF. The CDR3 DNA follows: TGTGCCAGCAGCACAGCGGACAGGTCGGAGCCCCAGCATTTT.

The chain uses TRBV4-2 and TRBJ1-5; weak D call: TRBD1 (5 bases). V lost 0 bases and J 2 bases, leaving 11 bases between the germline ends. Germline V CDR1 and CDR2: LGHNA, YNFKEQ. The CDR3 length is 16 residues. The CDR3 nucleotides are TGTGCCAGCAGCCAAGATTCAGGGTCCGGCAATCAGCCCCAGCATTTT. Translating it yields CASSQDSGSGNQPQHF.

The V call is TRBV28, the J call TRBJ2-1, with 16 bases lining up with TRBD2. V shed 5 bases, J shed 12 bases, and the junction held 13 bases outside the gene matches. Germline CDR1 is MDHEN and CDR2 is SYDVKM. The CDR3 spans 17 residues. CDR3 loop: CASSPGTSGRVRSGQFF. The CDR3 bases are TGTGCCAGCAGTCCCGGGACTAGCGGGAGGGTTCGGTCTGGGCAGTTCTTC.

The V gene is TRBV12-3 or TRBV12-4, the J gene TRBJ1-1; maybe TRBD1 (5 bases). The CDR3 is made up of 13 amino acids. V was shortened by 8 bases and J by 11 bases, with 21 bases between the two germline ends. Here the CDR3 reads CASATRDRERAFF. The CDR3, as DNA: TGTGCCAGCGCAACGCGGGACCGCGAAAGGGCTTTCTTT.

This clone was detected only a few times. The same CDR3 also results from other DNA sequences found in this sample. This rearrangement joins TRBV29-1 to TRBJ1-1; 8 positions agree with TRBD1. Germline V gives CDR1 SQVTM, CDR2 ANQGSEA. The CDR3 consists of 13 residues. The V gene end was trimmed by 5 bases and the J gene end by 2 bases; junction bases not matched to a gene: 4. The DNA for the CDR3 is TGCAGCGTTACCGGACAGGGTAACACTGAAGCTTTCTTT. Translating gives CSVTGQGNTEAFF.

This chain joins TRBV9 and TRBJ2-1; D is possibly TRBD2 (6 bases). V gave up 0 bases and J gave up 7 bases, with 20 bases separating them. The CDR3 is 17 amino acids. CDR1 SGDLS and CDR2 YYNGEE come from the germline V gene. In nucleotides, the CDR3 is TGTGCCAGCAGCGTAGGACAGCTCCGCCCGGGGAGGAATGAGCAGTTCTTC. This encodes CASSVGQLRPGRNEQFF.

The chain uses TRBV12-5 and TRBJ2-1, with 7 bases fitting TRBD2. The CDR3 runs to 17 residues. Germline V gives CDR1 LGHNT, CDR2 FRNRAP. Germline trimming cut 3 bases from V and 7 bases from J; bases unmatched to any gene: 15. The CDR3 region has the DNA TGTGCTAGTGGTTTTGGTTTTTCCCAGCGGGAAGTGAATGAGCAGTTCTTC. Its protein product is CASGFGFSQREVNEQFF. The full variable domain, its missing parts supplied by reference TRBV12-5 and TRBJ2-1, is DARVTQTPRHKVTEMGQEVTMRCQPILGHNTVFWYRQTMMQGLELLAYFRNRAPLDDSGMPKDRFSAEMPDATLATLKIQPSEPRDSAVYFCASGFGFSQREVNEQFFGPGTRLTVL.

The J gene is TRBJ2-7, the V gene TRBV28, with 9 bases matching TRBD1. The J segment lost 1 base and the V segment lost 2 bases, leaving 15 bases of the junction unmatched. Germline CDR1 is MDHEN and CDR2 is SYDVKM. This CDR3 has 19 amino acids. CDR3 sequence reads: CASSLGFTGGARMSYEQYF. The CDR3 nucleotides read TGTGCCAGCAGTTTAGGTTTTACAGGGGGCGCCCGGATGTCCTACGAGCAGTACTTC.

This chain connects TRBV28 to TRBJ2-2; D remains ambiguous. Germline lookup yields CDR1 MDHEN and CDR2 SYDVKM. V lost 5 bases, J lost 7 bases, and 17 bases lay in between. The CDR3 has 15 amino acids. CDR3 sequence: CASSPQTLGHGELFF. CDR3 DNA: TGTGCCAGCAGTCCGCAGACCCTGGGCCACGGGGAGCTGTTTTTT.

The CDR3 is CASSQVSGYTDTQYF. The CDR3 nucleotides read TGTGCCAGCAGCCAAGTGTCGGGGTACACAGATACGCAGTATTTT. V gene TRBV3-1 (or the pseudogene TRBV3-2) combines with J gene TRBJ2-3; tentative D call: TRBD2 (5 bases). CDR3 length: 15 amino acids. V was trimmed by 1 base and J by 2 bases, leaving 10 bases between them. Germline values: CDR1 LGHDT, CDR2 YNNKEL (reference sequence).

In its sample, this clone was seen once. This chain links TRBV7-3 with TRBJ1-2, with 11 bases aligning to TRBD1. CDR1 SGHTA and CDR2 FQGTGA come from the germline V gene. This CDR3 is built from 15 residues. The trim removed 5 bases at V and 4 bases at J, leaving 6 bases unmatched. The CDR3 DNA sequence: TGTGCCAGCAGCCCTGGACAGGGGGCAGTCTATGGCTACACCTTC. Protein: CASSPGQGAVYGYTF.

The chain employs TRBV28 and TRBJ1-2; 8 nucleotides match TRBD1. The germline gives CDR1 MDHEN, CDR2 SYDVKM. The ends lost 6 bases at V and 8 bases at J; junction bases unmatched: 5. The CDR3 has 12 amino acids. The CDR3 DNA sequence: TGTGCCAGCAGCGAACAGGGGGGCGGCTACACCTTC. Its protein is CASSEQGGGYTF.

There are a few counts of this clone. V is TRBV21-1 and J is TRBJ1-2; TRBD1, the D gene given by the table, was not confirmed from the DNA. TRBV21-1 is a documented pseudogene. The CDR3 totals 11 residues. CDR3 DNA: TGTGCCAGCAGCAAAAGGGGAGGCTACACCTTC. This encodes CASSKRGGYTF.